A selection of T cell receptor beta chains follows, all from one sample in a study of identical twins. From the 5' RACE reads, TCRdb called clonotypes with MiXCR, one entry per CDR3 protein. This sample carries 450,000 or so distinct CDR3 sequences, over 12% of them seen once, and the ten largest clones take approximately 0.52%. The sample was also reused in another study, on yellow fever vaccine responses in identical twins.

The sample consisted of CD4+ T cells sorted from blood. These receptors were taken from a woman aged 18-30 years in good health. CDR3s include the opening cysteine and the closing phenylalanine or tryptophan. A D gene is named only where the DNA matches it firmly. The size of a clone is reported for some rows only, either as once, few or many, or as a class for expanded clones.

CDR3nt: TGTGCCAGCAGCCTCGACAGGGGGTTACCCGGGCCTGAAGCTTTCTTT; CDR3aa: CASSLDRGLPGPEAFF; d_gene: TRBD1; v_gene: TRBV12-3/TRBV12-4; abundance: .; j_gene: TRBJ1-1
CDR3nt: TGCAGCAAGCTAGATCGCGGGGATACGCAGTATTTT; CDR3aa: CSKLDRGDTQYF; d_gene: .; v_gene: TRBV29-1; abundance: many; j_gene: TRBJ2-3
CDR3nt: TGCAGTGCTAGAGATCTCTACGAGCAGTACTTC; CDR3aa: CSARDLYEQYF; d_gene: .; v_gene: TRBV20-1; abundance: many; j_gene: TRBJ2-7
CDR3nt: TGTGCCAGCGGGTATGGGCGGACATCCTACGAGCAGTACTTC; CDR3aa: CASGYGRTSYEQYF; d_gene: .; v_gene: TRBV7-9; abundance: .; j_gene: TRBJ2-7
CDR3nt: TGCGCCAGCAGCCCACGGACAGGGGGCTCCTACGAGCAGTACTTC; CDR3aa: CASSPRTGGSYEQYF; d_gene: TRBD1; v_gene: TRBV5-1; abundance: many; j_gene: TRBJ2-7
CDR3nt: TGCGCCAGCCGCCTAGCAGGGGAAGGATCACCCCTCCACTTT; CDR3aa: CASRLAGEGSPLHF; d_gene: .; v_gene: TRBV5-1; abundance: .; j_gene: TRBJ1-6
CDR3nt: TGTGCCATCAGTGAGTCGAAGGCGGGGATCGCTGGCAATCAGCCCCAGCATTTT; CDR3aa: CAISESKAGIAGNQPQHF; d_gene: .; v_gene: TRBV10-3; abundance: .; j_gene: TRBJ1-5
CDR3nt: TGCAGTGCTAGAGGGACAGGGGACGAGCAGTACTTC; CDR3aa: CSARGTGDEQYF; d_gene: TRBD1; v_gene: TRBV20-1; abundance: .; j_gene: TRBJ2-7
CDR3nt: TGTGCCAGCAGCTCCCGGGACGTAGGGTGGAACACTGAAGCTTTCTTT; CDR3aa: CASSSRDVGWNTEAFF; d_gene: .; v_gene: TRBV7-8; abundance: .; j_gene: TRBJ1-1
CDR3nt: TGTGCCAGCAGCCAAGTGGTCGGGGCGGGGGACAATGAGCAGTTCTTC; CDR3aa: CASSQVVGAGDNEQFF; d_gene: TRBD2; v_gene: TRBV14; abundance: .; j_gene: TRBJ2-1
CDR3nt: TGTGCCTCAGGGGCCCAGGGAAGGGAGACCCAGTACTTC; CDR3aa: CASGAQGRETQYF; d_gene: .; v_gene: TRBV15; abundance: few; j_gene: TRBJ2-5
CDR3nt: TGTGCCAGCAGCTCCCAGGCGTACCAAGAGACCCAGTACTTC; CDR3aa: CASSSQAYQETQYF; d_gene: .; v_gene: TRBV7-9; abundance: .; j_gene: TRBJ2-5
CDR3nt: TGTGCCAGCTCACCGACAGGGGCTTGGCAAGAGACCCAGTACTTC; CDR3aa: CASSPTGAWQETQYF; d_gene: TRBD1; v_gene: TRBV18; abundance: few; j_gene: TRBJ2-5
CDR3nt: TGCAGTGCTAGAGATCCGACAGAGTTCTATGGCTACACCTTC; CDR3aa: CSARDPTEFYGYTF; d_gene: .; v_gene: TRBV20-1; abundance: few; j_gene: TRBJ1-2
CDR3nt: TGTGCCATCAGTGATAGGGAAAGGCAAAAGTACTTC; CDR3aa: CAISDRERQKYF; d_gene: .; v_gene: TRBV10-3; abundance: .; j_gene: TRBJ2-7
CDR3nt: TGCAGTGCTAGGGTTGACAGGGCTAATGAGCAGTTCTTC; CDR3aa: CSARVDRANEQFF; d_gene: TRBD1; v_gene: TRBV20-1; abundance: .; j_gene: TRBJ2-1
CDR3nt: TGTGCCAGCAGCGCGACTAGCGGGAGAACAGATACGCAGTATTTT; CDR3aa: CASSATSGRTDTQYF; d_gene: TRBD2; v_gene: TRBV7-9; abundance: few; j_gene: TRBJ2-3
CDR3nt: TGTGCCAGCAGTTCCTCTAGGAGCTCCTACAATGAGCAGTTCTTC; CDR3aa: CASSSSRSSYNEQFF; d_gene: .; v_gene: TRBV6-5; abundance: .; j_gene: TRBJ2-1
CDR3nt: TGCAGCGTGCGACTAGCGGGAGGCGCGAACACCGGGGAGCTGTTTTTT; CDR3aa: CSVRLAGGANTGELFF; d_gene: TRBD2; v_gene: TRBV29-1; abundance: few; j_gene: TRBJ2-2
CDR3nt: TGTGCCAGCAGTGATCCCGGGAGAACGAAGGGCCCGTTATATAATGAGCAGTTCTTC; CDR3aa: CASSDPGRTKGPLYNEQFF; d_gene: .; v_gene: TRBV2; abundance: few; j_gene: TRBJ2-1
CDR3nt: TGCAGCGTTGGGCCGGGACAGGGCTACAATGAGCAGTTCTTC; CDR3aa: CSVGPGQGYNEQFF; d_gene: TRBD1; v_gene: TRBV29-1; abundance: few; j_gene: TRBJ2-1
CDR3nt: TGTGCCAGCCGCCACGGAAACAATGAGCAGTTCTTC; CDR3aa: CASRHGNNEQFF; d_gene: .; v_gene: TRBV11-2; abundance: .; j_gene: TRBJ2-1
CDR3nt: TGCGCCAGCAGCTTGGGTGGGGCAGCGCAAGAGACCCAGTACTTC; CDR3aa: CASSLGGAAQETQYF; d_gene: .; v_gene: TRBV5-1; abundance: few; j_gene: TRBJ2-5
CDR3nt: TGTGCCAGCAGCCCCAGGGGGGGACACCGTAGCTCCTACAATGAGCAGTTCTTC; CDR3aa: CASSPRGGHRSSYNEQFF; d_gene: .; v_gene: TRBV7-8; abundance: .; j_gene: TRBJ2-1
CDR3nt: TGTGCCAGCAGCCCGGCAGGGGCCTTAAAATCTGAAGCTTTCTTT; CDR3aa: CASSPAGALKSEAFF; d_gene: .; v_gene: TRBV7-6; abundance: few; j_gene: TRBJ1-1
CDR3nt: TGTGCCAGCAGTGCGGACAGGGGTAGCAATCAGCCCCAGCATTTT; CDR3aa: CASSADRGSNQPQHF; d_gene: TRBD1; v_gene: TRBV6-1; abundance: .; j_gene: TRBJ1-5
CDR3nt: TGCAGCGTTGGGAGTTGGGAGCGAAGCTCCTACAATGAGCAGTTCTTC; CDR3aa: CSVGSWERSSYNEQFF; d_gene: .; v_gene: TRBV29-1; abundance: few; j_gene: TRBJ2-1
CDR3nt: TGTGCCAGCCTTGACAGAAACACCGGGGAGCTGTTTTTT; CDR3aa: CASLDRNTGELFF; d_gene: .; v_gene: TRBV6-1; abundance: .; j_gene: TRBJ2-2
CDR3nt: TGTGCCAGCACCCTGGGTAGCGGGGGCTCCTACAATGAGCAGTTCTTC; CDR3aa: CASTLGSGGSYNEQFF; d_gene: TRBD2; v_gene: TRBV7-2; abundance: .; j_gene: TRBJ2-1
CDR3nt: TGTGCCAGCAGTGGGGTCGGGGGGCGAGAGACCCAGTACTTC; CDR3aa: CASSGVGGRETQYF; d_gene: .; v_gene: TRBV12-3/TRBV12-4; abundance: few; j_gene: TRBJ2-5
CDR3nt: TGTGCCATCAGTGTTTCTGCAACTAATGAAAAACTGTTTTTT; CDR3aa: CAISVSATNEKLFF; d_gene: .; v_gene: TRBV10-3; abundance: few; j_gene: TRBJ1-4
CDR3nt: TGTGCCACCAGTGATCTCAGCGGGGGGCCCCAAGAGACCCAGTACTTC; CDR3aa: CATSDLSGGPQETQYF; d_gene: TRBD2; v_gene: TRBV24-1; abundance: .; j_gene: TRBJ2-5
CDR3nt: TGTGCCAGCAGTTACTCGCTATACGAGCAGTACTTC; CDR3aa: CASSYSLYEQYF; d_gene: .; v_gene: TRBV6-2/TRBV6-3; abundance: many; j_gene: TRBJ2-7
CDR3nt: TGCAGTGCTTCCAAGGGCAATGAGCAGTTCTTC; CDR3aa: CSASKGNEQFF; d_gene: .; v_gene: TRBV20-1; abundance: .; j_gene: TRBJ2-1
CDR3nt: TGTGCCAGCAGTTTAGAGGGACAGACCACCTACGAGCAGTACTTC; CDR3aa: CASSLEGQTTYEQYF; d_gene: TRBD1; v_gene: TRBV12-3/TRBV12-4; abundance: many; j_gene: TRBJ2-7
CDR3nt: TGTGCCAGCAGCTTATTATCGGGAAACGAGCAGTACTTC; CDR3aa: CASSLLSGNEQYF; d_gene: .; v_gene: TRBV7-3; abundance: few; j_gene: TRBJ2-7
CDR3nt: TGCGCCAGCAGCTTGCTTGCGGGCACTGAAGCTTTCTTT; CDR3aa: CASSLLAGTEAFF; d_gene: .; v_gene: TRBV5-1; abundance: .; j_gene: TRBJ1-1
CDR3nt: TGTGCCAGCAGCTTAGAGCAGTGGAACACTGAAGCTTTCTTT; CDR3aa: CASSLEQWNTEAFF; d_gene: .; v_gene: TRBV7-9; abundance: many; j_gene: TRBJ1-1
CDR3nt: TGTGCCAGCAGCTTGGGATCGGGAGGGGACATTCAGTACTTC; CDR3aa: CASSLGSGGDIQYF; d_gene: TRBD2; v_gene: TRBV5-5; abundance: .; j_gene: TRBJ2-4
CDR3nt: TGTGCCATCAGTCCGGGACAGGGCTACAATGAGCAGTTCTTC; CDR3aa: CAISPGQGYNEQFF; d_gene: TRBD1; v_gene: TRBV10-3; abundance: .; j_gene: TRBJ2-1
CDR3nt: TGTGCCAGCACCCCAGCAGGTCAGGGAGGCCGCACAAATGAAAAACTGTTTTTT; CDR3aa: CASTPAGQGGRTNEKLFF; d_gene: .; v_gene: TRBV6-1; abundance: .; j_gene: TRBJ1-4
CDR3nt: TGTGCCAGCAGCCAAGCGGAGTGGACCGGGGAGCTGTTTTTT; CDR3aa: CASSQAEWTGELFF; d_gene: .; v_gene: TRBV3-1; abundance: once; j_gene: TRBJ2-2
CDR3nt: TGTGCCAGCATCGAAGGACAGGGCTGGGGGAACACTGAAGCTTTCTTT; CDR3aa: CASIEGQGWGNTEAFF; d_gene: TRBD1; v_gene: TRBV6-2/TRBV6-3; abundance: .; j_gene: TRBJ1-1
CDR3nt: TGTGCCAGCAGCCAAGAGAGCAATTGGGGTAGCAATCAGCCCCAGCATTTT; CDR3aa: CASSQESNWGSNQPQHF; d_gene: .; v_gene: TRBV4-2; abundance: many; j_gene: TRBJ1-5
CDR3nt: TGTGCCAGCAGTTCCCAACCTTTCGACAGGGTCCAACTGTTTTTT; CDR3aa: CASSSQPFDRVQLFF; d_gene: TRBD1; v_gene: TRBV12-3/TRBV12-4; abundance: few; j_gene: TRBJ1-4
CDR3nt: TGTGCCAGCAGCCACGGACTAGCGATCTACGAGCAGTACTTC; CDR3aa: CASSHGLAIYEQYF; d_gene: TRBD2; v_gene: TRBV7-2; abundance: .; j_gene: TRBJ2-7
CDR3nt: TGTGCCAGCAGCCGTTCAATCAGATCTCAGCTTTACAATGAGCAGTTCTTC; CDR3aa: CASSRSIRSQLYNEQFF; d_gene: .; v_gene: TRBV7-2; abundance: .; j_gene: TRBJ2-1
CDR3nt: TGTGCCAGCAGCTTAGGCCTAGCGGGAGGTACCGATAAGCAGTTCTTC; CDR3aa: CASSLGLAGGTDKQFF; d_gene: TRBD2; v_gene: TRBV7-2; abundance: few; j_gene: TRBJ2-1
CDR3nt: TGCGCCAGCAGCTTGACCCCACAGGTATTGAACACTGAAGCTTTCTTT; CDR3aa: CASSLTPQVLNTEAFF; d_gene: .; v_gene: TRBV5-1; abundance: few; j_gene: TRBJ1-1
CDR3nt: TGCAGTGCAAGTACCGGGACTAGCGGACAAGAGACCCAGTACTTC; CDR3aa: CSASTGTSGQETQYF; d_gene: TRBD2; v_gene: TRBV20-1; abundance: many; j_gene: TRBJ2-5
CDR3nt: TGTGCCAGCAGAGGAGCGGGCTCCTACGAGCAGTACTTC; CDR3aa: CASRGAGSYEQYF; d_gene: .; v_gene: TRBV28; abundance: few; j_gene: TRBJ2-7
CDR3nt: TGTGCCAGCAGCTTAAGAGAGTTCTACAATGAGCAGTTCTTC; CDR3aa: CASSLREFYNEQFF; d_gene: .; v_gene: TRBV11-2; abundance: .; j_gene: TRBJ2-1
CDR3nt: TGTGCCAGCAGCTCCTCCGGGACTAGCGGGAGATATGAGCAGTTCTTC; CDR3aa: CASSSSGTSGRYEQFF; d_gene: TRBD2; v_gene: TRBV7-2; abundance: few; j_gene: TRBJ2-1
CDR3nt: TGTGCCAGCAGTCAGCCCCAGGATGCCGGGGAGCTGTTTTTT; CDR3aa: CASSQPQDAGELFF; d_gene: .; v_gene: TRBV28; abundance: .; j_gene: TRBJ2-2
CDR3nt: TGTGCCAGCAGCGGGTTCAGTGGAGCCGCCTACGAGCAGTACTTC; CDR3aa: CASSGFSGAAYEQYF; d_gene: .; v_gene: TRBV11-2; abundance: few; j_gene: TRBJ2-7
CDR3nt: TGTGCCAGCAGTTCCCGCCGGGACAGTCACACAGATACGCAGTATTTT; CDR3aa: CASSSRRDSHTDTQYF; d_gene: TRBD1; v_gene: TRBV28; abundance: .; j_gene: TRBJ2-3
CDR3nt: TGTGCCATCGGGACAGATCTTGGGACCCAGTACTTC; CDR3aa: CAIGTDLGTQYF; d_gene: TRBD1; v_gene: TRBV24-1; abundance: .; j_gene: TRBJ2-5
CDR3nt: TGTGCCAGCAGCGGACAGGGTACCGAAAAACTGTTTTTT; CDR3aa: CASSGQGTEKLFF; d_gene: TRBD1; v_gene: TRBV7-9; abundance: few; j_gene: TRBJ1-4